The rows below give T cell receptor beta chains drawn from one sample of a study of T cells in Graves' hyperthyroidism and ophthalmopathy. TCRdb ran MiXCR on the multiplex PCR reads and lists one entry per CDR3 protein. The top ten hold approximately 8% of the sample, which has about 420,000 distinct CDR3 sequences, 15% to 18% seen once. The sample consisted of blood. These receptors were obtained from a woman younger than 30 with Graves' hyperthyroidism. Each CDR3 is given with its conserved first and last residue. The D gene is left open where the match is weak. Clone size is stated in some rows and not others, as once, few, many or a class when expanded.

cdr3_aa: CASSLSGVNEQFF
cdr3_nt: TGTGCCAGCAGCTTGTCGGGGGTCAATGAGCAGTTCTTC
j_call: TRBJ2-1
d_call: -
v_call: TRBV7-6
clone_size: many

cdr3_aa: CASSLTGGGLRYNEQFF
cdr3_nt: TGTGCCAGCAGCTTGACAGGGGGCGGGTTACGCTACAATGAGCAGTTCTTC
j_call: TRBJ2-1
d_call: TRBD1
v_call: TRBV13
clone_size: -

cdr3_aa: CASSWGDGKGNTIYF
cdr3_nt: TGCGCCAGCAGCTGGGGGGACGGAAAAGGAAACACCATATATTTT
j_call: TRBJ1-3
d_call: -
v_call: TRBV5-1
clone_size: few

cdr3_aa: CASSRTGRVEEQYF
cdr3_nt: TGCGCCAGCAGCCGCACCGGCAGGGTTGAGGAGCAGTACTTC
j_call: TRBJ2-7
d_call: -
v_call: TRBV5-1
clone_size: many

cdr3_aa: CASSEDTAAVSDTQYF
cdr3_nt: TGTGCCAGCAGTGAAGACACAGCAGCAGTATCAGATACGCAGTATTTT
j_call: TRBJ2-3
d_call: -
v_call: TRBV2
clone_size: many

cdr3_aa: CASSQGAAAGYGYTF
cdr3_nt: TGTGCCAGCAGCCAAGGCGCGGCGGCCGGCTATGGCTACACCTTC
j_call: TRBJ1-2
d_call: -
v_call: TRBV3-1
clone_size: many

cdr3_aa: CSLSRDPPEQFF
cdr3_nt: TGCAGCCTCTCCCGGGACCCCCCGGAGCAGTTCTTC
j_call: TRBJ2-1
d_call: -
v_call: TRBV20-1
clone_size: many

cdr3_aa: CASSPIATGNEQFF
cdr3_nt: TGTGCCAGCAGTCCCATAGCGACAGGGAACGAGCAGTTCTTC
j_call: TRBJ2-1
d_call: TRBD1
v_call: TRBV11-2
clone_size: few

cdr3_aa: CASSQSRLAGTPYEQYF
cdr3_nt: TGCGCCAGCAGCCAATCAAGACTAGCGGGAACGCCCTACGAGCAGTACTTC
j_call: TRBJ2-7
d_call: TRBD2
v_call: TRBV4-1
clone_size: many

cdr3_aa: CSARDRDLSSYNSPLHF
cdr3_nt: TGCAGTGCTAGGGACAGGGATCTAAGCTCCTATAATTCACCCCTCCACTTT
j_call: TRBJ1-6
d_call: TRBD1
v_call: TRBV20-1
clone_size: many

cdr3_aa: CASSFLGERETQYF
cdr3_nt: TGCGCCAGCAGCTTTCTTGGGGAAAGGGAGACCCAGTACTTC
j_call: TRBJ2-5
d_call: -
v_call: TRBV5-1
clone_size: few

cdr3_aa: CATSEGGLGRAQYF
cdr3_nt: TGTGCCACCTCAGAGGGGGGCCTGGGGCGGGCCCAGTACTTC
j_call: TRBJ2-5
d_call: -
v_call: TRBV19
clone_size: many

cdr3_aa: CASSEYRANTEAFF
cdr3_nt: TGTGCCAGCAGTGAATACAGGGCGAACACTGAAGCTTTCTTT
j_call: TRBJ1-1
d_call: -
v_call: TRBV6-4
clone_size: -

cdr3_aa: CAISFGGTDTQYF
cdr3_nt: TGTGCCATCAGTTTTGGAGGCACAGATACGCAGTATTTT
j_call: TRBJ2-3
d_call: -
v_call: TRBV10-3
clone_size: -

cdr3_aa: CATSDRTDYEQYF
cdr3_nt: TGTGCCACCAGTGACCGGACAGACTACGAGCAGTACTTC
j_call: TRBJ2-7
d_call: -
v_call: TRBV24-1
clone_size: many

cdr3_aa: CASSHRVGGAYGYTF
cdr3_nt: TGTGCCAGCAGCCATAGGGTAGGGGGCGCCTATGGCTACACCTTC
j_call: TRBJ1-2
d_call: TRBD1
v_call: TRBV3-1
clone_size: -

cdr3_aa: CASGPGTNYEQYF
cdr3_nt: TGTGCTAGTGGTCCGGGGACAAACTACGAGCAGTACTTC
j_call: TRBJ2-7
d_call: -
v_call: TRBV12-5
clone_size: -

cdr3_aa: CASSYKTGDQPQHF
cdr3_nt: TGTGCCAGCAGTTACAAAACAGGGGATCAGCCCCAGCATTTT
j_call: TRBJ1-5
d_call: TRBD1
v_call: TRBV6-5
clone_size: many

cdr3_aa: CASIQGAGEEAFF
cdr3_nt: TGTGCCAGCATTCAGGGAGCCGGGGAGGAAGCTTTCTTT
j_call: TRBJ1-1
d_call: -
v_call: TRBV2
clone_size: -

cdr3_aa: CASSLGGTGWYDEQFF
cdr3_nt: TGTGCCAGCAGCTTAGGTGGGACAGGGTGGTACGATGAGCAGTTCTTC
j_call: TRBJ2-1
d_call: TRBD1
v_call: TRBV7-9
clone_size: few

cdr3_aa: CASSSVGTASTEAFF
cdr3_nt: TGTGCCAGCAGTTCGGTAGGGACAGCCAGCACTGAAGCTTTCTTT
j_call: TRBJ1-1
d_call: TRBD1
v_call: TRBV12-3/TRBV12-4
clone_size: once

cdr3_aa: CSARSAEFGTVQETQYF
cdr3_nt: TGCAGTGCTAGATCGGCGGAGTTTGGGACGGTCCAAGAGACCCAGTACTTC
j_call: TRBJ2-5
d_call: -
v_call: TRBV20-1
clone_size: many

cdr3_aa: CASSPGQGPEKLFF
cdr3_nt: TGTGCCAGCAGCCCCGGACAGGGTCCTGAAAAACTGTTTTTT
j_call: TRBJ1-4
d_call: TRBD1
v_call: TRBV11-2
clone_size: many

cdr3_aa: CATSDRLAVYNEQFF
cdr3_nt: TGTGCCACCAGTGATAGGCTAGCGGTCTACAATGAGCAGTTCTTC
j_call: TRBJ2-1
d_call: TRBD2
v_call: TRBV24-1
clone_size: few

cdr3_aa: CASSTLEVRLAGALTDTQYF
cdr3_nt: TGTGCCAGCAGTACACTCGAGGTTCGGCTGGCAGGGGCCCTCACAGATACGCAGTATTTT
j_call: TRBJ2-3
d_call: -
v_call: TRBV2
clone_size: many

cdr3_aa: CASSWGGSLNEQFF
cdr3_nt: TGTGCCAGCAGTTGGGGGGGCTCCTTAAATGAGCAGTTCTTC
j_call: TRBJ2-1
d_call: -
v_call: TRBV2
clone_size: many

cdr3_aa: CASSPPGGYQETQYF
cdr3_nt: TGTGCCAGCTCACCACCGGGGGGGTACCAAGAGACCCAGTACTTC
j_call: TRBJ2-5
d_call: TRBD2
v_call: TRBV18
clone_size: many

cdr3_aa: CASSWGAGASSTDTQYF
cdr3_nt: TGTGCCAGCAGCTGGGGGGCGGGGGCTTCTAGCACAGATACGCAGTATTTT
j_call: TRBJ2-3
d_call: -
v_call: TRBV2
clone_size: many

cdr3_aa: CASSASGTEDNEQFF
cdr3_nt: TGTGCCAGCAGCGCATCCGGGACAGAAGACAATGAGCAGTTCTTC
j_call: TRBJ2-1
d_call: TRBD1
v_call: TRBV7-9
clone_size: many

cdr3_aa: CASRGQLNTEAFF
cdr3_nt: TGTGCCAGCAGGGGACAATTGAACACTGAAGCTTTCTTT
j_call: TRBJ1-1
d_call: -
v_call: TRBV19
clone_size: many

cdr3_aa: CASSYGWGSQETQYF
cdr3_nt: TGTGCCAGCAGCTACGGGTGGGGCAGCCAAGAGACCCAGTACTTC
j_call: TRBJ2-5
d_call: -
v_call: TRBV7-2
clone_size: many

cdr3_aa: CSASGTSWGEQFF
cdr3_nt: TGCAGTGCTAGCGGGACTAGCTGGGGTGAGCAGTTCTTC
j_call: TRBJ2-1
d_call: TRBD2
v_call: TRBV20-1
clone_size: many

cdr3_aa: CASSRGSSNYGYTF
cdr3_nt: TGTGCCAGCAGCCGTGGGAGCTCTAACTATGGCTACACCTTC
j_call: TRBJ1-2
d_call: -
v_call: TRBV27
clone_size: many

cdr3_aa: CASSVGAYSNQPQHF
cdr3_nt: TGTGCCAGCAGCGTAGGAGCCTACAGCAATCAGCCCCAGCATTTT
j_call: TRBJ1-5
d_call: -
v_call: TRBV9
clone_size: many

cdr3_aa: CASSGDRGDEQYF
cdr3_nt: TGTGCCAGCAGCGGGGACAGGGGGGACGAGCAGTACTTC
j_call: TRBJ2-7
d_call: TRBD1
v_call: TRBV5-1
clone_size: few

cdr3_aa: CASSSRGGKETQYF
cdr3_nt: TGTGCCAGTAGTTCCAGGGGGGGAAAAGAGACCCAGTACTTC
j_call: TRBJ2-5
d_call: -
v_call: TRBV19
clone_size: -

cdr3_aa: CASSPGGSGKGNEQFF
cdr3_nt: TGTGCCAGCTCACCAGGTGGAAGCGGGAAGGGGAATGAGCAGTTCTTC
j_call: TRBJ2-1
d_call: TRBD2
v_call: TRBV18
clone_size: many

cdr3_aa: CASSVKGGSTDTQYF
cdr3_nt: TGTGCCAGCAGTGTAAAGGGGGGGTCCACAGATACGCAGTATTTT
j_call: TRBJ2-3
d_call: -
v_call: TRBV6-4
clone_size: -

cdr3_aa: CASSEFVEAGELFF
cdr3_nt: TGTGCCAGCAGTGAATTTGTGGAGGCCGGGGAGCTGTTTTTT
j_call: TRBJ2-2
d_call: -
v_call: TRBV6-1
clone_size: many

cdr3_aa: CSVEGTSEYEQYF
cdr3_nt: TGCAGCGTTGAAGGGACTAGCGAGTACGAGCAGTACTTC
j_call: TRBJ2-7
d_call: TRBD2
v_call: TRBV29-1
clone_size: -

cdr3_aa: CASSAWGTGMVTGELFF
cdr3_nt: TGTGCCAGCAGCGCCTGGGGGACAGGGATGGTCACCGGGGAGCTGTTTTTT
j_call: TRBJ2-2
d_call: TRBD1
v_call: TRBV9
clone_size: many

cdr3_aa: CASSRDSINEQFF
cdr3_nt: TGTGCCAGCAGTCGGGACTCGATCAATGAGCAGTTCTTC
j_call: TRBJ2-1
d_call: -
v_call: TRBV6-1
clone_size: many

cdr3_aa: CASGYGVTDTQYF
cdr3_nt: TGTGCCAGCGGGTACGGAGTCACAGATACGCAGTATTTT
j_call: TRBJ2-3
d_call: -
v_call: TRBV7-9
clone_size: -

cdr3_aa: CATSDFTSGRGETQYF
cdr3_nt: TGTGCCACCAGTGATTTCACTAGCGGGAGAGGGGAGACCCAGTACTTC
j_call: TRBJ2-5
d_call: TRBD2
v_call: TRBV24-1
clone_size: many

cdr3_aa: CASSFPGTSFEQYF
cdr3_nt: TGTGCCAGCAGTTTCCCCGGGACTAGCTTCGAGCAGTACTTC
j_call: TRBJ2-7
d_call: TRBD2
v_call: TRBV11-2
clone_size: many

cdr3_aa: CASSLSGTGGQPQHF
cdr3_nt: TGTGCCAGCAGCTTAAGCGGGACAGGGGGCCAGCCCCAGCATTTT
j_call: TRBJ1-5
d_call: TRBD1
v_call: TRBV7-8
clone_size: many

cdr3_aa: CASSLAGGPDNEQFF
cdr3_nt: TGCGCCAGCAGCTTAGCGGGAGGGCCTGACAATGAGCAGTTCTTC
j_call: TRBJ2-1
d_call: TRBD2
v_call: TRBV12-3/TRBV12-4
clone_size: many

cdr3_aa: CASSHGTGGAEQYF
cdr3_nt: TGTGCCAGCAGCCACGGGACAGGGGGGGCGGAGCAGTACTTC
j_call: TRBJ2-7
d_call: TRBD1
v_call: TRBV11-3
clone_size: -

cdr3_aa: CSAREGGQGVGQPQHF
cdr3_nt: TGCAGTGCTAGAGAAGGTGGACAGGGGGTCGGTCAGCCCCAGCATTTT
j_call: TRBJ1-5
d_call: TRBD1
v_call: TRBV20-1
clone_size: many

cdr3_aa: CASSPQRGASTDTQYF
cdr3_nt: TGTGCCAGCAGTCCCCAGCGGGGGGCCAGCACAGATACGCAGTATTTT
j_call: TRBJ2-3
d_call: TRBD2
v_call: TRBV27
clone_size: -

cdr3_aa: CSASVAEPYEQYF
cdr3_nt: TGCAGTGCTAGTGTGGCGGAACCCTACGAGCAGTACTTC
j_call: TRBJ2-7
d_call: -
v_call: TRBV20-1
clone_size: once

cdr3_aa: CASAGQGKDTQYF
cdr3_nt: TGTGCCAGTGCAGGGCAGGGGAAAGATACGCAGTATTTT
j_call: TRBJ2-3
d_call: -
v_call: TRBV19
clone_size: few

cdr3_aa: CSAIQTPGDAEAFF
cdr3_nt: TGCAGTGCTATCCAGACCCCAGGGGATGCTGAAGCTTTCTTT
j_call: TRBJ1-1
d_call: -
v_call: TRBV20-1
clone_size: many

cdr3_aa: CASISRNRGGTEAFF
cdr3_nt: TGTGCCAGCATCTCGAGGAACAGGGGGGGAACTGAAGCTTTCTTT
j_call: TRBJ1-1
d_call: TRBD1
v_call: TRBV28
clone_size: -

cdr3_aa: CASSADGAGRGTYEQYF
cdr3_nt: TGTGCCAGCAGCGCAGATGGAGCGGGCCGGGGGACCTACGAGCAGTACTTC
j_call: TRBJ2-7
d_call: -
v_call: TRBV7-2
clone_size: -

cdr3_aa: CASSYWAGTGELFF
cdr3_nt: TGTGCCAGCAGTTACTGGGCAGGCACCGGGGAGCTGTTTTTT
j_call: TRBJ2-2
d_call: -
v_call: TRBV6-5
clone_size: -

cdr3_aa: CASSPYDGAVDTQYF
cdr3_nt: TGTGCCAGCAGCCCTTACGACGGGGCCGTCGATACGCAGTATTTT
j_call: TRBJ2-3
d_call: -
v_call: TRBV3-1
clone_size: many